The next 24 T cell receptor beta chains were all read from a single sample in a study of blood T cell repertoires in COVID-19. Assay used: immunoSEQ multiplex PCR; TCRdb lists only in-frame clones, some missing. The sample lists roughly 35,000 clones, approximately 87% occurring once. Sequencing was performed on peripheral blood. These receptor sequences come from a man between 70 and 80 years old with acute or convalescent COVID-19.

V usage is TRBV19 and J usage is TRBJ2-2; TRBD1 matches 7 bases. CDR1 and CDR2 (germline): LNHDA, SQIVND (reference sequence). Trimming took 6 bases from V and 1 from J; bases not matched to a gene: 8. This CDR3 is built from 16 residues. The CDR3 loop is CASSTLRDRNTGELFF. CDR3 coding DNA: TGTGCCAGTAGCACACTCCGGGACAGGAACACCGGGGAGCTGTTTTTT.

The chain is built from TRBV7-8 and TRBJ1-5, with a possible D match to TRBD1 (5 bases). In germline, CDR1 is SGHVS, CDR2 FQNEAQ. Trimming stripped 0 bases from V and 7 bases from J, with 13 bases between. CDR3 size: 15 residues. The CDR3 reads CASSLAGQVSQPQHF. The CDR3 nucleotides read TGTGCCAGCAGCTTAGCGGGGCAGGTATCCCAGCCCCAGCATTTT.

The chain couples TRBV9 to TRBJ2-7; the D gene is possibly TRBD2 (5 bases). This CDR3 has 12 amino acids. The V end lost 4 bases, the J end lost 0 bases, and 5 bases lay between the germline ends. Germline values: CDR1 SGDLS, CDR2 YYNGEE. DNA of the CDR3: TGTGCCAGCAGCCGGGACTCCTACGAGCAGTACTTC. This encodes CASSRDSYEQYF.

The CDR3 sequence is CAGPGHPSETQYF. CDR3 nucleotide sequence: TGTGCCGGCCCGGGACATCCGTCAGAGACCCAGTACTTC. The rearrangement uses TRBV19 and TRBJ2-5; D may be TRBD1 (6 bases). The CDR3 contains 13 residues. Germline V CDR1 and CDR2: LNHDA, SQIVND (reference sequence). Between the trimmed V and J ends, which lost 11 bases and 4 bases, there was a span of 17 bases. Drawing the rest from reference TRBV19 and TRBJ2-5, the complete variable domain is DGGITQSPKYLFRKEGQNVTLSCEQNLNHDAMYWYRQDPGQGLRLIYYSQIVNDFQKGDIAEGYSVSREKKESFPLTVTSAQKNPTAFYLCAGPGHPSETQYFGPGTRLLVL.

The gene calls are TRBV19 and TRBJ2-1; 9 bases align to TRBD2. The CDR3 is 14 amino acids. The junction had 5 bases not matched to a gene; V was cut back by 3 bases and J by 8 bases. From germline, CDR1 is LNHDA and CDR2 SQIVND (reference sequence). The CDR3 DNA reads as TGTGCCAGTAGTATTAGCGGGAGTACGTATGAGCAGTTCTTC. Translated: CASSISGSTYEQFF.

The rearrangement joins TRBV7-8 to TRBJ2-2, with D perhaps TRBD2 (6 bases). Looked up from germline, CDR1 is SGHVS and CDR2 is FQNEAQ. Trimming took 6 bases from V and 7 from J, leaving 9 bases between them. This CDR3 comprises 12 residues. CDR3 nucleotide sequence: TGTGCCAGCAGATGGGACTTCGGGGAGCTGTTTTTT. Translating gives CASRWDFGELFF. The full variable domain, with the rest looked up from reference TRBV7-8 and TRBJ2-2, is GAGVSQSPRYKVAKRGQDVALRCDPISGHVSLFWYQQALGQGPEFLTYFQNEAQLDKSGLPSDRFFAERPEGSVSTLKIQRTQQEDSAVYLCASRWDFGELFFGEGSRLTVL.

This rearrangement joins TRBV28 to TRBJ2-6; 7 bases match TRBD1. The CDR3 runs to 16 residues. The germline V gene has CDR1 MDHEN and CDR2 SYDVKM. Losses at the gene ends were 10 bases for V and 0 bases for J; bases not matched to a gene: 9. The CDR3 DNA sequence: TGTGCCATCCCGGGACAGAACAGCTCTGGGGCCAACGTCCTGACTTTC. Translation: CAIPGQNSSGANVLTF.

The chain has TRBV7-2 and TRBJ1-3; possible D gene TRBD1, 6 bases. The germline CDR1 and CDR2 sequences are SGHTA and FQGNSA. Trimming cost V 4 bases and J 4 bases, with 17 bases left between them. The CDR3 spans 16 residues. CDR3 DNA: TGTGCCAGCAGCTCCCTCCCACAGGGAACCGGAAACACCATATATTTT. Amino acids: CASSSLPQGTGNTIYF.

The CDR3 is CASSQGQSRNRLFF. For the CDR3, the DNA is TGCGCCAGCAGCCAAGGACAGTCCAGAAATCGGCTGTTTTTT. The V gene is TRBV5-1, the J gene TRBJ1-4; the D gene is possibly TRBD1 (6 bases). This CDR3 has 14 residues. The ends were cut back, 4 bases at V and 14 bases at J, with 21 bases in the middle. CDR1 is SGHRS, CDR2 YFSETQ, per germline.

The chain has TRBV2 and TRBJ1-5; TRBD1 might be the D (6 bases). The CDR3 consists of 12 residues. Trimming cost V 1 base and J 13 bases, with 11 bases left between them. Looked up from germline, CDR1 is SNHLY and CDR2 is FYNNEI. The chain's CDR3 is CASSEGTEGQHF. CDR3 DNA sequence: TGTGCCAGCAGTGAAGGGACAGAAGGGCAGCATTTT.

This clone was seen more than once but under ten times. The chain couples TRBV7-8 to TRBJ1-5; D is perhaps TRBD1 (6 bases). Germline CDR1 SGHVS, CDR2 FQNEAQ. With 1 base removed from V and 9 bases from J, the gap between germline ends came to 13 bases. This CDR3 spans 14 amino acids. The CDR3 loop is CASSLVDRTRPQHF. The CDR3 DNA follows: TGTGCCAGCAGCTTAGTCGACAGGACTCGGCCCCAGCATTTT.

The V gene is TRBV3-1 (or the pseudogene TRBV3-2), the J gene TRBJ1-2, with TRBD1 matching over 8 bases. The CDR3 sequence is 14 residues long. CDR1 is LGHDT, CDR2 YNNKEL, per germline (reference sequence). Germline trimming cut 4 bases from V and 8 bases from J; bases unmatched to any gene: 9. This CDR3 is CASSLGQGAAGYTF. CDR3 sequence (DNA): TGTGCCAGCAGCCTCGGACAGGGAGCTGCCGGCTACACCTTC.

V and J are TRBV7-2 and TRBJ2-3, with TRBD2 as a possible D gene (5 bases). Trimming took 11 bases from V and 2 from J, leaving 14 bases between them. Germline V gene sequence: CDR1 SGHTA, CDR2 FQGNSA. The CDR3 runs 13 residues. The CDR3 DNA sequence: TGTGCCTCCCAGAGGGTCCTCACAGATACGCAGTATTTT. This encodes CASQRVLTDTQYF.

This chain joins TRBV2 and TRBJ2-1, with TRBD2 identical over 7 bases. Germline assignment: CDR1 SNHLY and CDR2 FYNNEI. With 7 bases clipped from V and 6 bases from J, the junction kept 6 bases outside the gene matches. The CDR3 is 13 residues long. The DNA for the CDR3 is TGTGCCAGCAATGGACTAGAAGCCAATGAGCAGTTCTTC. Its translation is CASNGLEANEQFF.

The rearrangement uses TRBV9 and TRBJ2-1, with D maybe TRBD2 (6 bases). Germline lookup yields CDR1 SGDLS and CDR2 YYNGEE. V dropped 0 bases and J dropped 9 bases, with 10 bases sitting between them. This CDR3 region has 13 residues. The CDR3 DNA sequence: TGTGCCAGCAGCGTAGCGGGGCGGGGTGAGCAGTTCTTC. Its protein is CASSVAGRGEQFF.

The chain carries TRBV5-1 and TRBJ2-1; D perhaps matches TRBD1 (5 bases). Germline V lookup: CDR1 SGHRS, CDR2 YFSETQ. The CDR3 runs to 12 residues. V was shortened by 3 bases and J by 9 bases, with 10 bases between the two germline ends. Here the CDR3 reads CASSSDQGEQFF. Here the CDR3 DNA reads TGCGCCAGCAGCTCGGATCAGGGTGAGCAGTTCTTC.

CDR3: CASSVTGGGTYEQFF. The CDR3 DNA is TGCGCCAGCAGCGTGACAGGGGGCGGAACTTATGAGCAGTTCTTC. The chain uses TRBV5-1 and TRBJ2-1, with 10 bases identical to TRBD1. V trimming: 4 bases; J trimming: 8 bases; junction bases outside the gene matches: 9. CDR3 length: 15 amino acids. Germline V gene data show CDR1 as SGHRS and CDR2 as YFSETQ.

The rearrangement joins TRBV7-6 to TRBJ1-2; the match to TRBD1 covers 10 bases. V trimming: 5 bases; J trimming: 6 bases; junction bases outside the gene matches: 9. The germline V gene has CDR1 SGHVS and CDR2 FNYEAQ. This CDR3 has 15 amino acids. DNA for the CDR3: TGTGCCAGCAGCCCCCAGCCGGGACAGGGGAATGGCTACACCTTC. It is translated as CASSPQPGQGNGYTF.

The chain is built from TRBV19 and TRBJ1-1; possible D gene TRBD1, 6 bases. The CDR3 contains 15 residues. The V gene lost 4 bases and the J gene lost 6 bases, with 18 bases spanning the gap. CDR1 and CDR2 from the germline V gene are LNHDA and SQIVND (reference sequence). The CDR3 spells CASSTSGIKGAEAFF. CDR3 nucleotide sequence: TGTGCCAGTAGTACCTCAGGGATAAAGGGGGCTGAAGCTTTCTTT.

The chain has TRBV5-1 and TRBJ2-5; D might be TRBD2 (6 bases). V was pared by 4 bases and J by 1 base, with 11 bases between. This CDR3 has 14 amino acids. In germline, CDR1 is SGHRS, CDR2 YFSETQ. As DNA, the CDR3 is TGCGCCAGCAGCCGGGGGACGGGCCAAGAGACCCAGTACTTC. Amino acids: CASSRGTGQETQYF.

The chain carries TRBV2 and TRBJ2-7; 11 bases line up with TRBD2. From germline, CDR1 is SNHLY and CDR2 FYNNEI. The CDR3 runs 15 residues. J was trimmed by 2 bases and V by 6 bases; bases with no gene match: 6. The CDR3 DNA reads TGTGCCAGCAGGGGTCTAGCGGGAGGTCCCTACGAGCAGTACTTC. Translating it yields CASRGLAGGPYEQYF.

V and J are TRBV18 and TRBJ1-5; D unclear. Trimming removed 6 bases at V and 8 bases at J, with 17 bases between. Germline values: CDR1 KGHSH, CDR2 LQKENI. This CDR3 comprises 14 residues. The chain's CDR3 is CASSPAGTPEPQHF. As DNA, the CDR3 is TGTGCCAGCTCCCCGGCAGGTACGCCTGAGCCCCAGCATTTT.

This clone has more than one count but fewer than ten. V is TRBV7-3 and J is TRBJ1-2; possibly TRBD1 for D (5 bases). The germline V gene encodes CDR1 SGHTA and CDR2 FQGTGA. This CDR3 region has 14 residues. With 5 bases removed from V and 1 base from J, the gap between germline ends came to 11 bases. The CDR3 DNA is TGTGCCAGCAGCCCCACGACAGATAACTATGGCTACACCTTC. Translated: CASSPTTDNYGYTF.

This chain links TRBV18 with TRBJ2-4, with TRBD2 as a possible D gene (6 bases). This CDR3 has 15 residues. Trimming shortened V by 6 bases and J by 6 bases, and 18 bases separated the two germline ends. CDR1 is KGHSH and CDR2 is LQKENI in the germline V gene. The CDR3 region is CASSRGTAEGNIQYF. CDR3 bases: TGTGCCAGCTCTCGCGGGACTGCAGAGGGAAACATTCAGTACTTC.